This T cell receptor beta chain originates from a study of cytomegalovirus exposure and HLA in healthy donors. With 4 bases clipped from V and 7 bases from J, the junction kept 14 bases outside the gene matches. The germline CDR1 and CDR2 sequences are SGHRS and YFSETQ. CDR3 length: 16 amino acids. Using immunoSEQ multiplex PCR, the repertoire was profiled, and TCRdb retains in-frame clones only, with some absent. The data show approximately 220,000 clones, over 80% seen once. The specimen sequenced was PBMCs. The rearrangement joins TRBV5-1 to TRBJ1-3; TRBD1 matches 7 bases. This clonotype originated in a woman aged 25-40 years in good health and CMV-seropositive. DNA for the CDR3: TGCGCCAGCAGCCCGGGACAGCCCTATGGGATTAACACCATATATTTT. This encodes CASSPGQPYGINTIYF.